One sample yielded the 23 T cell receptor beta chains listed below, sequenced in a study of T cells after yellow fever vaccination. TCRdb independently ran MiXCR on the 5' RACE reads; one entry per CDR3 protein. The profile shows hundreds of thousands of distinct CDR3 sequences, over 5% of them singletons. Material: PBMCs, obtained 5 days after the yellow fever booster vaccination. These receptors all stem from a man aged 25 to 45 who received the YFV17D yellow fever vaccine.

The chain carries TRBV18 and TRBJ2-7, with a tentative D call TRBD2 (5 bases). The V and J ends lost 3 bases and 2 bases respectively, with 11 bases between them. CDR1 KGHSH and CDR2 LQKENI come from the germline V gene. This CDR3 region has 14 residues. CDR3 residues: CASSPPSGPYEQYF. CDR3 in DNA: TGTGCCAGCTCACCTCCGAGCGGACCCTACGAGCAGTACTTC.

Only a few counts were recorded for this clonotype. This rearrangement joins TRBV10-3 to TRBJ2-1; D uncertain. V lost 2 bases and J lost 4, with 6 bases in between. CDR3 length equals 13 residues. CDR1 and CDR2 from the germline V gene are ENHRY and SYGVKD. CDR3 region: CAISEKGYNEQFF. The CDR3 DNA is TGTGCCATCAGTGAGAAGGGATACAATGAGCAGTTCTTC.

The gene calls are TRBV20-1 and TRBJ2-1; D remains unclear. This CDR3 comprises 11 residues. CDR1 is DFQATT, CDR2 SNEGSKA, per germline (reference sequence). CDR3 sequence: CRAGSYNEQFF. The CDR3 DNA follows: TGCAGGGCCGGGTCTTACAATGAGCAGTTCTTC.

This clonotype turned up a few times. This chain uses TRBV19 with TRBJ1-5; maybe TRBD1 (5 bases). Trimming took 3 bases from V and 0 from J, leaving 15 bases between them. This CDR3 has 17 residues. From germline, CDR1 is LNHDA and CDR2 SQIVND (reference sequence). The CDR3 sequence: CASSILSAGYSNQPQHF. The CDR3 DNA is TGTGCCAGTAGTATTCTATCTGCAGGGTATAGCAATCAGCCCCAGCATTTT.

This clonotype was recorded a few times. This rearrangement joins TRBV14 to TRBJ2-3; D remains ambiguous. The CDR3 has 15 amino acids. CDR1 and CDR2 (germline): SGHDN, FVKESK. V dropped 1 base and J dropped 3 bases, with 11 bases sitting between them. The CDR3, as DNA: TGTGCCAGCAGCCAAGGGTTTTCTCAAACAGATACGCAGTATTTT. This translates into CASSQGFSQTDTQYF.

This clonotype was detected a few times. The rearrangement uses TRBV5-1 and TRBJ2-1; 8 bases map to TRBD2. Germline CDR1 and CDR2: SGHRS and YFSETQ. The CDR3 is made up of 14 amino acids. The junction had 13 bases not matched to a gene; V was cut back by 5 bases and J by 12 bases. CDR3 loop: CASSVKTSAAVQFF. CDR3 nucleotides: TGCGCCAGCAGTGTTAAGACTAGCGCCGCAGTGCAGTTCTTC.

There are many counts of this clonotype. This CDR3 is CSAVAGGYEQYF. The CDR3 DNA reads as TGCAGCGCTGTAGCGGGAGGTTACGAGCAGTACTTC. This chain joins TRBV29-1 and TRBJ2-7; 10 positions agree with TRBD2. The CDR3 is made up of 12 amino acids. Germline V gene lookup returns CDR1 SQVTM and CDR2 ANQGSEA. Trimming cost V 7 bases and J 4 bases; bases outside gene matches: 4.

The V call is TRBV20-1, the J call TRBJ2-5, with TRBD2 matching over 9 bases. This CDR3 is 15 amino acids long. V lost 4 bases and J lost 5; bases outside the gene matches: 11. Germline V lookup: CDR1 DFQATT, CDR2 SNEGSKA (reference sequence). CDR3 DNA sequence: TGCAGTGCTATCAATAGCGGGAGAGTATACGAGACCCAGTACTTC. Its protein product is CSAINSGRVYETQYF.

The chain joins TRBV12-3 or TRBV12-4 to TRBJ2-7; TRBD1 matches at 8 bases. This CDR3 comprises 15 residues. With V trimmed by 4 bases and J by 3 bases, 8 bases remained unmatched. In nucleotides, the CDR3 is TGTGCCAGCAGTTACGGGGACAGGCTGTTCTACGAGCAGTACTTC. Encoded protein: CASSYGDRLFYEQYF.

The gene calls are TRBV5-6 and TRBJ1-6; 10 nucleotides agree with TRBD1. CDR3 size: 16 residues. The V gene's germline CDR1 is SGHDT and CDR2 YYEEEE. With 2 bases clipped from V and 11 bases from J, the junction kept 10 bases outside the gene matches. The CDR3 sequence is CASSFLTGTGEAPLHF. DNA of the CDR3: TGTGCCAGCAGCTTTTTGACCGGGACAGGGGAGGCACCCCTCCACTTT.

Worth noting for this clonotype: No conserved phenylalanine or tryptophan is present at the end of the CDR3, so a read error is the likely explanation. The DNA is omitted, as the CDR3 cannot be located on it reliably, and the CDR3 follows TCRdb's listing. The V and J genes are TRBV10-3 and TRBJ2-7. The CDR3 comprises 9 residues, both ends counted. In germline, CDR1 is ENHRY, CDR2 SYGVKD. CDR3 loop: CAISESRSL.

The chain carries TRBV6-2 or TRBV6-3 and TRBJ1-1; D is perhaps TRBD1 (6 bases). Germline CDR1 reads MNHEY; CDR2 reads SVGEGT. CDR3 size: 16 residues. Trimming removed 0 bases at V and 1 base at J, with 12 bases between. The CDR3 DNA reads TGTGCCAGCAGTTACTCGAAACAGGGTGGGAACACTGAAGCTTTCTTT. This gives the protein CASSYSKQGGNTEAFF.

This clonotype has only one observation. A read error is possible here, since a much larger clone lies one base away. CDR3 nucleotide sequence: TGTGCCAGCAGCCCCCTTGGGGAACCCTACGAGCAGTACTTC. This encodes CASSPLGEPYEQYF. V gene TRBV6-1 combines with J gene TRBJ2-7; D is unclear. In germline, CDR1 is MNHNS, CDR2 SASEGT. The ends were cut back, 6 bases at V and 2 bases at J, with 14 bases in the middle. The CDR3 has 14 residues.

At least ten counts were recorded for this clonotype. The chain recombines TRBV6-1 with TRBJ1-6, with 7 bases aligning to TRBD1. V was clipped by 6 bases and J by 7 bases; unmatched bases: 9. The CDR3 spans 15 residues. Germline loops: CDR1 MNHNS, CDR2 SASEGT. The CDR3 nucleotides are TGTGCCAGCAGACACCCGGGACAGCGAAATTCACCCCTCCACTTT. Translation gives CASRHPGQRNSPLHF.

This clonotype was counted many times. The chain employs TRBV11-2 and TRBJ2-7; no firm D call. The CDR3 contains 13 residues. V dropped 2 bases and J dropped 3 bases, with 8 bases sitting between them. From germline, CDR1 is SGHAT and CDR2 FQNNGV. The CDR3 nucleotides read TGTGCCAGCAGCTTACAAAGGAGCTACGAGCAGTACTTC. Translating gives CASSLQRSYEQYF.

The chain couples TRBV20-1 to TRBJ2-7; D gene uncertain. The CDR3 loop spans 12 amino acids. CDR1 is DFQATT and CDR2 is SNEGSKA in the germline V gene (reference sequence). V was shortened by 3 bases and J by 2 bases, with 8 bases between the two germline ends. The CDR3 loop is CSARKATYEQYF. The CDR3 bases are TGCAGTGCTAGGAAGGCTACCTACGAGCAGTACTTC.

This clonotype was counted many times. The chain uses TRBV5-1 and TRBJ2-4; no definite D call. Germline V gene data show CDR1 as SGHRS and CDR2 as YFSETQ. Deletions cut 4 bases from V and 1 base from J, with 21 bases between. CDR3 size: 18 residues. CDR3 sequence reads: CASSPRVGTRGAKNIQYF. The DNA of the CDR3 is TGCGCCAGCAGCCCCCGAGTTGGTACCCGTGGGGCCAAAAACATTCAGTACTTC.

In this sample, this clonotype turned up a few times. This chain connects TRBV5-5 to TRBJ2-7, with 11 bases aligning to TRBD2. The junction had 3 bases not matched to a gene; V was cut back by 2 bases and J by 2 bases. This CDR3 contains 15 residues. Germline V gives CDR1 SGHKS, CDR2 YYEKEE (reference sequence). CDR3 DNA: TGTGCCAGCAGCTTTAGCGGGAGGGAGACCTACGAGCAGTACTTC. This translates into CASSFSGRETYEQYF.

The chain employs TRBV12-3 or TRBV12-4 and TRBJ2-2; D is uncertain. Between the trimmed V and J ends, which lost 3 bases and 6 bases, there was a span of 20 bases. This CDR3 comprises 17 residues. The CDR3 DNA follows: TGTGCCAGCAGTTTCCCTCCTCGATGGGCATCCTCCGGGGAGCTGTTTTTT. Its translation: CASSFPPRWASSGELFF.

This clonotype appeared a few times. The gene calls are TRBV4-2 and TRBJ2-5; 8 nucleotides align to TRBD1. The CDR3 is 16 amino acids. V shed 3 bases, J shed 5 bases, and the junction held 11 bases outside the gene matches. Looked up from germline, CDR1 is LGHNA and CDR2 is YNFKEQ. The CDR3 here is CASSQALGQGLETQYF. The CDR3 DNA reads as TGTGCCAGCAGCCAGGCTCTCGGACAGGGCCTTGAGACCCAGTACTTC.

This clonotype has a count of ten or more. The chain has TRBV6-5 and TRBJ1-2; 7 bases fit TRBD1. The germline gives CDR1 MNHEY, CDR2 SVGAGI. Losses at the gene ends were 4 bases for V and 9 bases for J; bases not matched to a gene: 14. The CDR3 consists of 15 residues. CDR3 bases: TGTGCCAGCAGTTGGACCGGGACAGAGCGACTACGCTACACCTTC. Translated: CASSWTGTERLRYTF.

The table lists this clonotype with many counts. The chain combines TRBV6-6 with TRBJ2-7, with no clear D. Trimming removed 6 bases at V and 0 bases at J, with 9 bases between. Germline-derived CDR1 and CDR2 are MNHNY and SVGAGI (reference sequence). The CDR3 totals 13 residues. CDR3 sequence reads: CASSKGFSYEQYF. CDR3 coding DNA: TGTGCCAGCAGCAAAGGGTTCTCCTACGAGCAGTACTTC.

The chain employs TRBV4-3 and TRBJ2-5, with D possibly called TRBD1 or TRBD2 (5 bases each). Germline CDR1 reads LGHNA; CDR2 reads YSLEER. There are 15 residues in the CDR3. Between the trimmed V and J ends, which lost 0 bases and 5 bases, there was a span of 13 bases. As DNA, the CDR3 is TGCGCCAGCAGCCAAGAGGGGGATGTTTGGGAGACCCAGTACTTC. This codes for CASSQEGDVWETQYF.